This T cell receptor beta chain was recovered during a study of neurological immune-mediated disorders. Findings and caveats of the study: CDR3 amino acid sequences of expanded clones were not shared across subjects, a result suggesting private repertoires in all groups.

With 3 bases removed from V and 4 bases from J, the gap between germline ends came to 18 bases. Germline-derived CDR1 and CDR2 are SGHTA and FQGTGA. There are 16 residues in the CDR3. The unsorted libraries originated from 2 million PBMCs kept at -80 C. This clonotype was seen ten or more times. Its target is not known. 5'RACE employing 10-nucleotide random UMIs yielded the cDNA. TCRdb re-analysed the 5' RACE reads in MiXCR, keeping a single row per CDR3 protein. Among approximately 66,000 distinct CDR3 sequences listed, around 3.1% were seen once. The rearrangement uses TRBV7-3 and TRBJ1-2, with a weak D call TRBD1 (6 bases). The receptor was derived from a man aged 35 to 55 with multiple sclerosis. The sequencing input was PBMCs. DNA for the CDR3: TGTGCCAGCAGCTTGGACCCGGGACACACATCCTATGGCTACACCTTC. It yields the protein CASSLDPGHTSYGYTF.